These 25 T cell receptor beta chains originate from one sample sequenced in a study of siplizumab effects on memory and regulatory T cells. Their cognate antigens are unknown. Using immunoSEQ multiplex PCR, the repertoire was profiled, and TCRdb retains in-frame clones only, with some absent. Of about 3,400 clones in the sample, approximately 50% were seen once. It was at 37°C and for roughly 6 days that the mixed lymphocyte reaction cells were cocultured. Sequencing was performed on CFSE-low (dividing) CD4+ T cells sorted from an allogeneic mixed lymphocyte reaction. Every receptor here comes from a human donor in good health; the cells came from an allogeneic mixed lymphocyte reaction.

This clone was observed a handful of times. The CDR3 loop reads CASSLGPMGVGYTF. The CDR3 DNA sequence: TGTGCCAGCAGCTTGGGCCCGATGGGTGTTGGCTACACCTTC. The rearrangement links TRBV5-6 to TRBJ1-2; no clear D. V lost 0 bases, J lost 7 bases, and 13 bases lay in between. The CDR3 totals 14 residues. CDR1 SGHDT and CDR2 YYEEEE come from the germline V gene. Supplemented by reference TRBV5-6 and TRBJ1-2, the full variable domain reads DAGVTQSPTHLIKTRGQQVTLRCSPKSGHDTVSWYQQALGQGPQFIFQYYEEEERQRGNFPDRFSGHQFPNYSSELNVNALLLGDSALYLCASSLGPMGVGYTFGSGTRLTVV.

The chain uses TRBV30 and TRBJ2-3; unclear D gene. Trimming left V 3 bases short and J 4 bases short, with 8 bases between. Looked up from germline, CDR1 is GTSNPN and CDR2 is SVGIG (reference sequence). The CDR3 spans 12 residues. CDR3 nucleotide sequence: TGTGCCTGGAGAGTCGGCGCAGATACGCAGTATTTT. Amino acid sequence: CAWRVGADTQYF.

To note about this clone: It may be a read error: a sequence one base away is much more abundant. The CDR3 nucleotides are TGTGCCAGCAGCCAAGAGGCGGCTACCCTATACGAGCAGTACTTC. It is translated as CASSQEAATLYEQYF. The V gene is TRBV4-2, the J gene TRBJ2-7; D gene ambiguous. The CDR3 loop spans 15 amino acids. Per germline, CDR1 LGHNA and CDR2 YNFKEQ. V lost 0 bases, J lost 4 bases, and 13 bases lay in between.

CDR3 DNA sequence: TGTGCCAGCAGCTCGCCGAGTATACAGGGGGGCGAGCAGTACTTC. Translated: CASSSPSIQGGEQYF. The J gene is TRBJ2-7, the V gene TRBV7-2; TRBD1 matches at 8 bases. Trimming removed 4 bases from V and 6 bases from J; junction bases left unmatched: 11. This CDR3 region has 15 residues. Germline CDR1 SGHTA, CDR2 FQGNSA.

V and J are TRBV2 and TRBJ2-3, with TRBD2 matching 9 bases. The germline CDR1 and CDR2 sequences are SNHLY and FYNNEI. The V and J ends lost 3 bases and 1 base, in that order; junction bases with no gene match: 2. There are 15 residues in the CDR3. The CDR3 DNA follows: TGTGCCAGCAGTGAGGGCGGGGGGGGCACAGATACGCAGTATTTT. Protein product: CASSEGGGGTDTQYF.

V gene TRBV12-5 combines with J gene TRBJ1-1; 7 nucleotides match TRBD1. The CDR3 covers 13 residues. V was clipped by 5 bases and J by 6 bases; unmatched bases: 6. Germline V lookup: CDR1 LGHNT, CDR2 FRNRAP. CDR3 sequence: CASGAQGFSEAFF. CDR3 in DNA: TGTGCTAGTGGTGCACAGGGGTTCTCTGAAGCTTTCTTT.

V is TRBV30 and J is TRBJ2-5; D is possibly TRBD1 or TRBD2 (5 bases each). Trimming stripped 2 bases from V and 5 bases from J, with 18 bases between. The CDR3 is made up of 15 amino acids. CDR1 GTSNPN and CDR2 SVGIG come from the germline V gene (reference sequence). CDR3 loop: CAWSHGATPLETQYF. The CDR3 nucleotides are TGTGCCTGGAGTCACGGGGCGACCCCCTTGGAGACCCAGTACTTC.

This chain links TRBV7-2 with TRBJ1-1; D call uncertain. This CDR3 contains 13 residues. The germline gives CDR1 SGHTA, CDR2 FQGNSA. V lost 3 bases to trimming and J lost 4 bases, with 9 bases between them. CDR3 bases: TGTGCCAGCAGCTTGACGGGCGTCACTGAAGCTTTCTTT. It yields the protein CASSLTGVTEAFF.

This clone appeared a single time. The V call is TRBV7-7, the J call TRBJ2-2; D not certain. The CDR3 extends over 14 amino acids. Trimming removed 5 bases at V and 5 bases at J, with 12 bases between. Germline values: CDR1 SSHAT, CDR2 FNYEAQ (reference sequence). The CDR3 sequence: CASSPWQLTGELFF. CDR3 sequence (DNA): TGTGCCAGCAGCCCCTGGCAGTTAACCGGGGAGCTGTTTTTT.

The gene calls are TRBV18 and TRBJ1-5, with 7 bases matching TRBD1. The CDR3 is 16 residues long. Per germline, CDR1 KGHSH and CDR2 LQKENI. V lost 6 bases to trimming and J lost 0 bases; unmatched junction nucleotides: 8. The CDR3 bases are TGTGCCAGCTCGGAAGGGACAGTTTATAGCAATCAGCCCCAGCATTTT. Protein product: CASSEGTVYSNQPQHF.

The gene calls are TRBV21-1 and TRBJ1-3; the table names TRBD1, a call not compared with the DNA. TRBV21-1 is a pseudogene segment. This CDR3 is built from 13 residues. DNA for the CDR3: TGTGCCAGCAGTGGGGCTGTTGGAAACACCATATATTTT. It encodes CASSGAVGNTIYF.

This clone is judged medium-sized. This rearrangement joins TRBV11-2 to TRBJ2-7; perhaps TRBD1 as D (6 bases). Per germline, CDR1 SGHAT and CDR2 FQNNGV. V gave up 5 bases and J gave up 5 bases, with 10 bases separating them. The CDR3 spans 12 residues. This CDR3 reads CASSKQGNEQYF. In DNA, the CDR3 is TGTGCCAGCAGCAAGCAGGGGAACGAGCAGTACTTC.

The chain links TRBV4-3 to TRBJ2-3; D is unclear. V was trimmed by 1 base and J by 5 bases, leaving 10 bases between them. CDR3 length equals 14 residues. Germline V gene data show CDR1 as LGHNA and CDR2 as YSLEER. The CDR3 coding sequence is TGCGCCAGCAGCCAAGTCCTCGTGGTAGATACGCAGTATTTT. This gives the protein CASSQVLVVDTQYF.

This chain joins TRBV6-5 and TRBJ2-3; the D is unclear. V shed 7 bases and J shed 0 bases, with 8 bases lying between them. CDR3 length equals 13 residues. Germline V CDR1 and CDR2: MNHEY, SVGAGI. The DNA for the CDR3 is TGTGCCAGCAAGGCGCCTAGCACAGATACGCAGTATTTT. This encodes CASKAPSTDTQYF.

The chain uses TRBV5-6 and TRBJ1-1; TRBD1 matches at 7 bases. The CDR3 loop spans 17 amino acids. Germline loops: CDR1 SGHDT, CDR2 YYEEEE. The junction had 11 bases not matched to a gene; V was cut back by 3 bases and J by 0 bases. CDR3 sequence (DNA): TGTGCCAGCAGCTCCTCCGACAGGGCGGCGTTGAACACTGAAGCTTTCTTT. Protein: CASSSSDRAALNTEAFF.

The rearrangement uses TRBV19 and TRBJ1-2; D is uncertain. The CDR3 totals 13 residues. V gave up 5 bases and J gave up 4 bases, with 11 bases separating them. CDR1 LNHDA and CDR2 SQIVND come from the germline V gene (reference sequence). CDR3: CASSPAAVYGYTF. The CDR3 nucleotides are TGTGCCAGTAGTCCGGCGGCAGTCTATGGCTACACCTTC.

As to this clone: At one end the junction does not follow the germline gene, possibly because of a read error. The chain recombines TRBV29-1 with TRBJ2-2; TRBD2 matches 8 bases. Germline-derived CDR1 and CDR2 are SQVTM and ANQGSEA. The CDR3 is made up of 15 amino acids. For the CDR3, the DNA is TGCAGCGTTGAAGTAAAAGCGGGGGAACACCGGGGAGCTGTTTTT. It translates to CSVEVKAGEHRGAVF.

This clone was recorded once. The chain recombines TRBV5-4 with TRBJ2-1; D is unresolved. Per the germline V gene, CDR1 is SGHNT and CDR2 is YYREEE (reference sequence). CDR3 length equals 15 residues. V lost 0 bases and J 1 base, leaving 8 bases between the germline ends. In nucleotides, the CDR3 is TGTGCCAGCAGCTTGGAGGCAGGTTCCTACAATGAGCAGTTCTTC. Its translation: CASSLEAGSYNEQFF.

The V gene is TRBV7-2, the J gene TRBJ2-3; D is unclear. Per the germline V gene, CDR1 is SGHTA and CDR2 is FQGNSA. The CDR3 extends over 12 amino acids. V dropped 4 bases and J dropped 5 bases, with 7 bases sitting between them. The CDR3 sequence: CASSSYGDTQYF. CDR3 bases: TGTGCCAGCAGCTCGTACGGAGATACGCAGTATTTT.

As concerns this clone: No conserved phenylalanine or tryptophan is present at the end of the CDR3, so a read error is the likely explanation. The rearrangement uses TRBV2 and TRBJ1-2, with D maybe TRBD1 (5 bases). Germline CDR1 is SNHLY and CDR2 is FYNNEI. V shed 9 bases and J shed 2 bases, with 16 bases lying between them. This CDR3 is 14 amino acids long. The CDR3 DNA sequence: TGTGCCAGTTTTTTCGTTGACAGAAACTATGGCTACACCTCC. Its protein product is CASFFVDRNYGYTS.

Here the CDR3 DNA reads TGTGCCAGCTCCGGGACAGCCTCCTACGAGCAGTACTTC. Translating gives CASSGTASYEQYF. The chain combines TRBV18 with TRBJ2-7; 7 nucleotides agree with TRBD1. V trimming: 6 bases; J trimming: 0 bases; junction bases outside the gene matches: 2. Germline V gene sequence: CDR1 KGHSH, CDR2 LQKENI. CDR3 length: 13 amino acids. Looking up the rest from reference TRBV18 and TRBJ2-7 gives the full variable domain: NAGVMQNPRHLVRRRGQEARLRCSPMKGHSHVYWYRQLPEEGLKFMVYLQKENIIDESGMPKERFSAEFPKEGPSILRIQQVVRGDSAAYFCASSGTASYEQYFGPGTRLTVT.

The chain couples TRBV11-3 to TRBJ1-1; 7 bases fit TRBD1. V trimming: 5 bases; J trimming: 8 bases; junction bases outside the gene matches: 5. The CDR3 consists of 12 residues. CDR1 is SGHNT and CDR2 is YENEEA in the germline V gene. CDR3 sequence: CASSTRDSEAFF. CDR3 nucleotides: TGTGCCAGCAGCACCAGGGACAGCGAAGCTTTCTTT.

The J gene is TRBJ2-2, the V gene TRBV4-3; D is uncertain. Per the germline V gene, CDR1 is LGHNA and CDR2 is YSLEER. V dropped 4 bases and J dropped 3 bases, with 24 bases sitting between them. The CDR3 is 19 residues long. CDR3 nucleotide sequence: TGCGCCAGCAGCCCGGGCCCCCCCGTCTTAGTTCGGGACACCGGGGAGCTGTTTTTT. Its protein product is CASSPGPPVLVRDTGELFF.

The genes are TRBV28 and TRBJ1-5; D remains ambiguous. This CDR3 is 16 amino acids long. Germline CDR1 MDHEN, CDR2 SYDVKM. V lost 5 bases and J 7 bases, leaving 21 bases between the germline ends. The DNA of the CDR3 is TGTGCCAGCAGTCTTCCCGGTGGAGGGCTTTGGCAGCCCCAGCATTTT. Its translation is CASSLPGGGLWQPQHF.

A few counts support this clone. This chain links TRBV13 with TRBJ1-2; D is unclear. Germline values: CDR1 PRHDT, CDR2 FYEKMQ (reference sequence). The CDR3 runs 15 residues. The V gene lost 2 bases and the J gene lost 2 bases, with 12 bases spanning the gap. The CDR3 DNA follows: TGTGCCAGCAGCTTAAGTGGACGATACAACTATGGCTACACCTTC. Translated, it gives CASSLSGRYNYGYTF. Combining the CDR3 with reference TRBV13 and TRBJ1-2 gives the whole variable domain AAGVIQSPRHLIKEKRETATLKCYPIPRHDTVYWYQQGPGQDPQFLISFYEKMQSDKGSIPDRFSAQQFSDYHSELNMSSLELGDSALYFCASSLSGRYNYGYTFGSGTRLTVV.